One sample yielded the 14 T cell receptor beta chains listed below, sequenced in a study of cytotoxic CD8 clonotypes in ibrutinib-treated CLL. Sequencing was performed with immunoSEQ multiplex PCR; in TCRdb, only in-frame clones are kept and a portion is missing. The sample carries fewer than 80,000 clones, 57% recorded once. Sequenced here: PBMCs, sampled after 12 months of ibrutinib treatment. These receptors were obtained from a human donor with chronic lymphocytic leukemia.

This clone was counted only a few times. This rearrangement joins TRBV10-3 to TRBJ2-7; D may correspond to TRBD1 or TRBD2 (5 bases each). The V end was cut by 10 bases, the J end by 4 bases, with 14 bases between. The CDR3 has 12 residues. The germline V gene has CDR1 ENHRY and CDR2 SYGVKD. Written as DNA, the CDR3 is TGTGCCACCGGGACGTCCCAGTACGAGCAGTACTTC. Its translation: CATGTSQYEQYF.

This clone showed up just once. This CDR3 is CASSLSGGASSYNEQFF. CDR3 coding DNA: TGCGCCAGCAGCTTGTCAGGGGGAGCTAGCTCCTACAATGAGCAGTTCTTC. This rearrangement joins TRBV5-1 to TRBJ2-1; 7 nucleotides match TRBD1. With 1 base clipped from V and 0 bases from J, the junction kept 7 bases outside the gene matches. The CDR3 loop spans 17 amino acids. Per germline, CDR1 SGHRS and CDR2 YFSETQ. Drawing the rest from reference TRBV5-1 and TRBJ2-1, the complete variable domain is KAGVTQTPRYLIKTRGQQVTLSCSPISGHRSVSWYQQTPGQGLQFLFEYFSETQRNKGNFPGRFSGRQFSNSRSEMNVSTLELGDSALYLCASSLSGGASSYNEQFFGPGTRLTVL.

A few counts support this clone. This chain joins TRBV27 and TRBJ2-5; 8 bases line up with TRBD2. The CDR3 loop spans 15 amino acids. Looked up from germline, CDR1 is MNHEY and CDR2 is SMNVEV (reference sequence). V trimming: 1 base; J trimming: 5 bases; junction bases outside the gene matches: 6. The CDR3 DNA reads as TGTGCCAGCAGTTTATTCGCGGGGGGTAGGGAGACCCAGTACTTC. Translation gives CASSLFAGGRETQYF.

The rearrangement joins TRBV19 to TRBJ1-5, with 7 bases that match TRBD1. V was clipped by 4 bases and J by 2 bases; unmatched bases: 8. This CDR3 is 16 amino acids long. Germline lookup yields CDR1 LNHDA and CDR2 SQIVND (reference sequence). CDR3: CASSSGQVRGNQPQHF. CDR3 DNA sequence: TGTGCCAGTAGTAGCGGACAGGTGAGGGGCAATCAGCCCCAGCATTTT.

CDR3 sequence (DNA): TGTGCCAGCAGCTTGGACAGGGGGCCGTACGAGCAGTACTTC. Protein product: CASSLDRGPYEQYF. The J gene is TRBJ2-7, the V gene TRBV5-4, with 9 nucleotides matching TRBD1. Per germline, CDR1 SGHNT and CDR2 YYREEE (reference sequence). V gave up 0 bases and J gave up 4 bases; unmatched junction bases: 2. This CDR3 region has 14 residues.

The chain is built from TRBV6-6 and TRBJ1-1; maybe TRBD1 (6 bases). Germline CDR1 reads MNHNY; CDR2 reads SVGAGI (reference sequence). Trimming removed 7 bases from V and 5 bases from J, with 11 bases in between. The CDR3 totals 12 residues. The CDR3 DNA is TGTGCCAGCAAGGGGGTATTGACTGAAGCTTTCTTT. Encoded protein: CASKGVLTEAFF.

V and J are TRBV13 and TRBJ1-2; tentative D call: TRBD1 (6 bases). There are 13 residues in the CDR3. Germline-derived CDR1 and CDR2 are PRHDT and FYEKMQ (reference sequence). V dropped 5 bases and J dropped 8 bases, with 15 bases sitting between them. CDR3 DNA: TGTGCCAGCAGCGTAAGCCAGGGACACGGCTACACCTTC. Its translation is CASSVSQGHGYTF.

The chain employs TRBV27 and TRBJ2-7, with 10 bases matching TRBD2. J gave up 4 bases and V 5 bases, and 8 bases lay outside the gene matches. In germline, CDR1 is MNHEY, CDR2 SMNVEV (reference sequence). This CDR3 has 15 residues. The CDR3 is CASSIRLAGDYEQYF. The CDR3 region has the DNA TGTGCCAGCAGTATCCGCCTAGCGGGAGATTACGAGCAGTACTTC.

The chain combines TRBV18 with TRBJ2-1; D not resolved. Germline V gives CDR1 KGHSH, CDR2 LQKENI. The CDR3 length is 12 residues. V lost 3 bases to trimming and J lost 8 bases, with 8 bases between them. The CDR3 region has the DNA TGTGCCAGCTCACCGGCCAGCTATGAGCAGTTCTTC. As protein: CASSPASYEQFF.

CDR3 bases: TGTGCCAGCAGCTTGGGGCTTGCAACTAATGAAAAACTGTTTTTT. Protein: CASSLGLATNEKLFF. The rearrangement joins TRBV5-6 to TRBJ1-4; D gene unclear. This CDR3 has 15 residues. CDR1 is SGHDT and CDR2 is YYEEEE in the germline V gene. V was trimmed by 0 bases and J by 0 bases, leaving 6 bases between them.

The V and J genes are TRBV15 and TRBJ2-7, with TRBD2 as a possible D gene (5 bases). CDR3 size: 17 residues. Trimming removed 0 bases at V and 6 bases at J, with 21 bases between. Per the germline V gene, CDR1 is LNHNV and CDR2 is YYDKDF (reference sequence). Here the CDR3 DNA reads TGTGCCACCAGCAGAGACCAAACTAGGTTCCTTCTCAGCGAGCAGTACTTC. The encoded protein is CATSRDQTRFLLSEQYF.

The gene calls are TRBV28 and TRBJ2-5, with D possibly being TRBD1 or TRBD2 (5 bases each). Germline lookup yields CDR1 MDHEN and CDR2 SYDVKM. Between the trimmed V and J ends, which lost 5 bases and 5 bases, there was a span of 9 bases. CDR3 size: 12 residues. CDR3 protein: CASSEGSETQYF. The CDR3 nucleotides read TGTGCCAGCAGTGAGGGGAGCGAGACCCAGTACTTC.

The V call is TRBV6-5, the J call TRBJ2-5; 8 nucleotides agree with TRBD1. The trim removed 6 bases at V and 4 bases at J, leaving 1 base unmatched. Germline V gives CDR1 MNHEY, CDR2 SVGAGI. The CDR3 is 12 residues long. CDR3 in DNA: TGTGCCAGCAGCACAGGGGGAGAGACCCAGTACTTC. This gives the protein CASSTGGETQYF.

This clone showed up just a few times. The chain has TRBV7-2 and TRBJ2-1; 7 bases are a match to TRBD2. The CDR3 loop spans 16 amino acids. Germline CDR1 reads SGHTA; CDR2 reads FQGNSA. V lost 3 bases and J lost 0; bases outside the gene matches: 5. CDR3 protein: CASSLRAGSSYNEQFF. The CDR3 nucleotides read TGTGCCAGCAGCTTGCGAGCGGGGAGCTCCTACAATGAGCAGTTCTTC.